This T cell receptor beta chain comes out of a study of shared clonotypes between healthy human individuals. Study findings and constraints: Sampling was confined to blood; repertoires within tissues likely differ. The study found lower generation probabilities in non-shared clonotypes than in those shared by all four donors.

Only in-frame clones appear in the TCRdb table, and some are missing; sequencing was by immunoSEQ multiplex PCR. The data hold roughly 1.5 million clones, with roughly 98% observed a single time. A note on this clone: Its antigen is still unknown.

V dropped 0 bases and J dropped 3; count of bases not matched to a gene: 11. The V gene's germline CDR1 is ENHRY and CDR2 SYGVKD. The CDR3 loop spans 17 amino acids. This chain joins TRBV10-3 and TRBJ2-7, with TRBD2 matching 7 bases. This clonotype was obtained from a man aged 25-45 years in good health. Material for sequencing was naive CD4+ T cells sorted from blood. Subset reported: CD45RA+ positively selected. CDR3 DNA: TGTGCCATCAGTGAGTCAGGAAATAGCGGGCTGGGCTACGAGCAGTACTTC. This codes for CAISESGNSGLGYEQYF.